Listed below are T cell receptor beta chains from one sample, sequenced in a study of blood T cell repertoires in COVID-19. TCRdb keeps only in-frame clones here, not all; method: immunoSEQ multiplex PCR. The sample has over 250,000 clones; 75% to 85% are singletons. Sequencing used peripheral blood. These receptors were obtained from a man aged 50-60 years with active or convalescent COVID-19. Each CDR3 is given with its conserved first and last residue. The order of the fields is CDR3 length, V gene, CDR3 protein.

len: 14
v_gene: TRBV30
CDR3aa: CAWTPQGTIYGYTF

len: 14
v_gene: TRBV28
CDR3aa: CASAISLRGQPQHF

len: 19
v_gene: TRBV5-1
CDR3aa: CASSFTGTGGRVGQETQYF

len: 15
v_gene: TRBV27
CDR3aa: CATKPLAGGPYEQYF

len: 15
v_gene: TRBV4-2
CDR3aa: CASSQGRLEQETQYF

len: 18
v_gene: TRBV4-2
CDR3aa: CASSQNPPGLTGNQPQHF

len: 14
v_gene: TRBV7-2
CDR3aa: CASSLSPGADTQYF

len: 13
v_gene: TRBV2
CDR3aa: CASSEADRGWTFF

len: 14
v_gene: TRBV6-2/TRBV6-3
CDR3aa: CASSYSAGGAGYTF

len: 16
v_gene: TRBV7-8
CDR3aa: CASSLRLAGIYNEQFF

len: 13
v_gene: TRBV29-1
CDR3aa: CSVGTSATDTQYF

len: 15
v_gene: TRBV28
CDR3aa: CASSPGGRASYEQYF

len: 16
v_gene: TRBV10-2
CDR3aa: CASSEPGLARAGELFF

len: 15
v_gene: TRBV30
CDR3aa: CAWSVGVAGGVTQYF

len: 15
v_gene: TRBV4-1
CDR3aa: CASSQDRRPYNEQFF

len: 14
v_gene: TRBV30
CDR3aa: CAWSGGLAYNEQFF